The T cell receptor (beta chain) described here comes from a study of blood T cell repertoires in COVID-19. Study overall: Samples representing acute and convalescent COVID-19 were sourced from the United States, Italy and Spain.

This CDR3 is 14 amino acids long. Germline CDR1 MDHEN, CDR2 SYDVKM. Trimming shortened V by 4 bases and J by 8 bases, and 15 bases separated the two germline ends. Clones were read by immunoSEQ multiplex PCR, and TCRdb kept only the in-frame ones, dropping some. This sample has 190,000 or so clones, with 70% to 90% found just once. The source is a man aged 40-49 years with active or convalescent COVID-19. This chain uses TRBV28 with TRBJ1-3, with unresolved D. What was sequenced was peripheral blood. The CDR3 is CASSWMSAEDTIYF. Here the CDR3 DNA reads TGTGCCAGCAGTTGGATGAGCGCCGAAGACACCATATATTTT.